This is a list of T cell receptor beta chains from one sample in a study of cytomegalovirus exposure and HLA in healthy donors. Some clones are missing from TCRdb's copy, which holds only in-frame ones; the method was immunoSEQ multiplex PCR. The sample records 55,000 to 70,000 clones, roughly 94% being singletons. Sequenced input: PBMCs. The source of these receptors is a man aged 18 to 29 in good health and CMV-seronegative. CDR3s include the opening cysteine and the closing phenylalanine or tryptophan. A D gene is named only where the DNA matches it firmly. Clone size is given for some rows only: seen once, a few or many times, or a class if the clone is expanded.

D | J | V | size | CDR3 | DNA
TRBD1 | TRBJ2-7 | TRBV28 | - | CASSNAGTGGYEQYF | TGTGCCAGCAGTAACGCCGGGACAGGGGGCTACGAGCAGTACTTC
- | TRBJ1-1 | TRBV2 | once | CASLQVENTEAFF | TGTGCCAGCCTACAGGTAGAGAACACTGAAGCTTTCTTT
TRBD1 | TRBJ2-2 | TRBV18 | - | CASSPRGTGGEELFF | TGTGCCAGCTCACCCCGCGGGACAGGGGGCGAGGAGCTGTTTTTT
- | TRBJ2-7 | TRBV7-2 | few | CASSVEVRALQYF | TGTGCCAGCAGCGTAGAGGTCAGGGCGCTCCAGTACTTC
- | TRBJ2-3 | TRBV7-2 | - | CASSSTAGHGDTQYF | TGTGCCAGCAGCTCCACAGCTGGGCATGGAGATACGCAGTATTTT
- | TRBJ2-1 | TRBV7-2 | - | CASSLDLANNEQFF | TGTGCCAGCAGCTTAGATCTAGCAAACAATGAGCAGTTCTTC
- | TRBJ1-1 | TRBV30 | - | CAWSVRGSWTEAFF | TGTGCCTGGAGTGTTAGGGGGAGTTGGACTGAAGCTTTCTTT
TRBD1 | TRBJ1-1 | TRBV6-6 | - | CASSPGQGAKAFF | TGTGCCAGCAGTCCCGGACAGGGGGCGAAAGCTTTCTTT
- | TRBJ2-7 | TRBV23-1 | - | CASSSSSGGDYEQYF | TGCGCCAGCAGCAGTAGTAGTGGAGGGGACTACGAGCAGTACTTC
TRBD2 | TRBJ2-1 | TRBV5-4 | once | CASSLVQLASGMSSEQFF | TGTGCCAGCAGCTTGGTTCAGTTGGCTAGCGGGATGTCCAGTGAGCAGTTCTTC
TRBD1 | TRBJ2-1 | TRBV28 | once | CASSFFWTGHNEQFF | TGTGCCAGCAGTTTCTTCTGGACAGGTCACAATGAGCAGTTCTTC
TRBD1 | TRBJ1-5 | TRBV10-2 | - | CASSPDRVQPQHF | TGCGCCAGCAGTCCGGACAGGGTTCAGCCCCAGCATTTT
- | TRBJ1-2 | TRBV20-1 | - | CSASADGYTF | TGCAGTGCTAGCGCAGATGGCTACACCTTC
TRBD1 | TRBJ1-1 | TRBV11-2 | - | CASSLGTGQNEAFF | TGTGCCAGCAGCTTAGGGACAGGCCAAAATGAAGCTTTCTTT
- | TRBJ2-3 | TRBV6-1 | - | CASSDERKGTDTQYF | TGTGCCAGCAGTGATGAGCGGAAAGGCACAGATACGCAGTATTTT
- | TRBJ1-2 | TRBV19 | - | CASSIVRAGAYGYTF | TGTGCCAGTAGTATAGTTCGGGCAGGGGCCTATGGCTACACCTTC
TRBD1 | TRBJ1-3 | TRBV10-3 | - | CAISEPTGRGNTIYF | TGTGCCATCAGTGAGCCGACAGGGAGGGGAAACACCATATATTTT
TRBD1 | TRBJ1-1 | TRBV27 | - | CASSPRKGAMNTEAFF | TGTGCCAGCAGTCCACGGAAGGGGGCTATGAACACTGAAGCTTTCTTT
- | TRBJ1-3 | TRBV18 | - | CASSPNSGGSGNTIYF | TGTGCCAGCTCACCGAACTCCGGCGGGTCTGGAAACACCATATATTTT
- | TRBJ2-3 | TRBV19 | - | CASSLWGQGTDTQYF | TGTGCCAGTAGCCTATGGGGGCAGGGCACAGATACGCAGTATTTT
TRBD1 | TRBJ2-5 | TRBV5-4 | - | CASSRDSQETQYF | TGTGCCAGCAGCCGGGACAGCCAAGAGACCCAGTACTTC
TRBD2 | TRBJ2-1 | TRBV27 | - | CASSLLGRLAPNEQFF | TGTGCCAGCAGTTTATTGGGGAGACTAGCGCCAAATGAGCAGTTCTTC
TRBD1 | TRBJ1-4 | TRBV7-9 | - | CASSGDRGPHANEKLFF | TGTGCCAGCAGCGGGGACAGGGGACCCCACGCTAATGAAAAACTGTTTTTT
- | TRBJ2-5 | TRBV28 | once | CASSPPLSWTQYF | TGTGCCAGCAGTCCCCCCTTGTCTTGGACCCAGTACTTC
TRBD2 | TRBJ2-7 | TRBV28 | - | CASSLGTSGNNEQYF | TGTGCCAGCAGTTTAGGGACTAGCGGTAACAACGAGCAGTACTTC
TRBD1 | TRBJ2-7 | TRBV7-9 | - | CASSSPDRFSYEQYF | TGTGCCAGCAGCTCCCCGGACAGGTTCTCCTACGAGCAGTACTTC
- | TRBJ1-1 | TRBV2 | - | CASSQSGGTEAFF | TGTGCCAGCAGCCAAAGCGGAGGCACTGAAGCTTTCTTT
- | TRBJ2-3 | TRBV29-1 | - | CSVDLKGTPSEDTQYF | TGCAGCGTTGATCTTAAGGGGACCCCTAGCGAAGATACGCAGTATTTT
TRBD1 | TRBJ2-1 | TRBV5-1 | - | CASSFLDRGEQFF | TGCGCCAGCAGCTTCCTAGACAGGGGGGAGCAGTTCTTC
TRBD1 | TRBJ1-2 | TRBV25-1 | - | CASSEAGQYYGYTF | TGTGCCAGCAGTGAAGCGGGACAGTACTATGGCTACACCTTC
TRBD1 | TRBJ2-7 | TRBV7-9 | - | CASSPRTGGYEQYF | TGTGCCAGCAGCCCGAGGACAGGGGGGTACGAGCAGTACTTC
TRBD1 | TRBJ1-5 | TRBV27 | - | CASRGQGGNQPQHF | TGTGCCAGCAGGGGACAGGGGGGAAATCAGCCCCAGCATTTT
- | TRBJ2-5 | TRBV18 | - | CASSPPRETQYF | TGTGCCAGCTCACCACCGCGGGAGACCCAGTACTTC
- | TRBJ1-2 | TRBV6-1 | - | CASSEGGGGYGYTF | TGTGCCAGCAGTGAGGGGGGCGGGGGCTATGGCTACACCTTC
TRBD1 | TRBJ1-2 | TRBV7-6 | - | CASSPTGENYGYTF | TGTGCCAGCAGCCCCACAGGGGAGAACTATGGCTACACCTTC
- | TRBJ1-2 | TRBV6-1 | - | CASSERPGDGYTF | TGTGCCAGCAGTGAACGGCCGGGGGATGGCTACACCTTC
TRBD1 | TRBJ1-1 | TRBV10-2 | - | CASRGQGGTEAFF | TGCGCCAGCAGAGGACAGGGTGGCACTGAAGCTTTCTTT
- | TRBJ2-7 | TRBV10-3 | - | CAISPGTDYEQYF | TGTGCCATCAGCCCAGGCACAGACTACGAGCAGTACTTC
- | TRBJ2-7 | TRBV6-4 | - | CASSRRVYEQYF | TGTGCCAGCAGTCGCAGGGTCTACGAGCAGTACTTC
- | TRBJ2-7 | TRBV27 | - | CASSLETGTSYEQYF | TGTGCCAGCAGTTTGGAGACAGGGACTTCCTACGAGCAGTACTTC
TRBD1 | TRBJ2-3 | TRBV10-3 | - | CAIRQGLGSTDTQYF | TGTGCCATCAGACAGGGGCTGGGTAGCACAGATACGCAGTATTTT